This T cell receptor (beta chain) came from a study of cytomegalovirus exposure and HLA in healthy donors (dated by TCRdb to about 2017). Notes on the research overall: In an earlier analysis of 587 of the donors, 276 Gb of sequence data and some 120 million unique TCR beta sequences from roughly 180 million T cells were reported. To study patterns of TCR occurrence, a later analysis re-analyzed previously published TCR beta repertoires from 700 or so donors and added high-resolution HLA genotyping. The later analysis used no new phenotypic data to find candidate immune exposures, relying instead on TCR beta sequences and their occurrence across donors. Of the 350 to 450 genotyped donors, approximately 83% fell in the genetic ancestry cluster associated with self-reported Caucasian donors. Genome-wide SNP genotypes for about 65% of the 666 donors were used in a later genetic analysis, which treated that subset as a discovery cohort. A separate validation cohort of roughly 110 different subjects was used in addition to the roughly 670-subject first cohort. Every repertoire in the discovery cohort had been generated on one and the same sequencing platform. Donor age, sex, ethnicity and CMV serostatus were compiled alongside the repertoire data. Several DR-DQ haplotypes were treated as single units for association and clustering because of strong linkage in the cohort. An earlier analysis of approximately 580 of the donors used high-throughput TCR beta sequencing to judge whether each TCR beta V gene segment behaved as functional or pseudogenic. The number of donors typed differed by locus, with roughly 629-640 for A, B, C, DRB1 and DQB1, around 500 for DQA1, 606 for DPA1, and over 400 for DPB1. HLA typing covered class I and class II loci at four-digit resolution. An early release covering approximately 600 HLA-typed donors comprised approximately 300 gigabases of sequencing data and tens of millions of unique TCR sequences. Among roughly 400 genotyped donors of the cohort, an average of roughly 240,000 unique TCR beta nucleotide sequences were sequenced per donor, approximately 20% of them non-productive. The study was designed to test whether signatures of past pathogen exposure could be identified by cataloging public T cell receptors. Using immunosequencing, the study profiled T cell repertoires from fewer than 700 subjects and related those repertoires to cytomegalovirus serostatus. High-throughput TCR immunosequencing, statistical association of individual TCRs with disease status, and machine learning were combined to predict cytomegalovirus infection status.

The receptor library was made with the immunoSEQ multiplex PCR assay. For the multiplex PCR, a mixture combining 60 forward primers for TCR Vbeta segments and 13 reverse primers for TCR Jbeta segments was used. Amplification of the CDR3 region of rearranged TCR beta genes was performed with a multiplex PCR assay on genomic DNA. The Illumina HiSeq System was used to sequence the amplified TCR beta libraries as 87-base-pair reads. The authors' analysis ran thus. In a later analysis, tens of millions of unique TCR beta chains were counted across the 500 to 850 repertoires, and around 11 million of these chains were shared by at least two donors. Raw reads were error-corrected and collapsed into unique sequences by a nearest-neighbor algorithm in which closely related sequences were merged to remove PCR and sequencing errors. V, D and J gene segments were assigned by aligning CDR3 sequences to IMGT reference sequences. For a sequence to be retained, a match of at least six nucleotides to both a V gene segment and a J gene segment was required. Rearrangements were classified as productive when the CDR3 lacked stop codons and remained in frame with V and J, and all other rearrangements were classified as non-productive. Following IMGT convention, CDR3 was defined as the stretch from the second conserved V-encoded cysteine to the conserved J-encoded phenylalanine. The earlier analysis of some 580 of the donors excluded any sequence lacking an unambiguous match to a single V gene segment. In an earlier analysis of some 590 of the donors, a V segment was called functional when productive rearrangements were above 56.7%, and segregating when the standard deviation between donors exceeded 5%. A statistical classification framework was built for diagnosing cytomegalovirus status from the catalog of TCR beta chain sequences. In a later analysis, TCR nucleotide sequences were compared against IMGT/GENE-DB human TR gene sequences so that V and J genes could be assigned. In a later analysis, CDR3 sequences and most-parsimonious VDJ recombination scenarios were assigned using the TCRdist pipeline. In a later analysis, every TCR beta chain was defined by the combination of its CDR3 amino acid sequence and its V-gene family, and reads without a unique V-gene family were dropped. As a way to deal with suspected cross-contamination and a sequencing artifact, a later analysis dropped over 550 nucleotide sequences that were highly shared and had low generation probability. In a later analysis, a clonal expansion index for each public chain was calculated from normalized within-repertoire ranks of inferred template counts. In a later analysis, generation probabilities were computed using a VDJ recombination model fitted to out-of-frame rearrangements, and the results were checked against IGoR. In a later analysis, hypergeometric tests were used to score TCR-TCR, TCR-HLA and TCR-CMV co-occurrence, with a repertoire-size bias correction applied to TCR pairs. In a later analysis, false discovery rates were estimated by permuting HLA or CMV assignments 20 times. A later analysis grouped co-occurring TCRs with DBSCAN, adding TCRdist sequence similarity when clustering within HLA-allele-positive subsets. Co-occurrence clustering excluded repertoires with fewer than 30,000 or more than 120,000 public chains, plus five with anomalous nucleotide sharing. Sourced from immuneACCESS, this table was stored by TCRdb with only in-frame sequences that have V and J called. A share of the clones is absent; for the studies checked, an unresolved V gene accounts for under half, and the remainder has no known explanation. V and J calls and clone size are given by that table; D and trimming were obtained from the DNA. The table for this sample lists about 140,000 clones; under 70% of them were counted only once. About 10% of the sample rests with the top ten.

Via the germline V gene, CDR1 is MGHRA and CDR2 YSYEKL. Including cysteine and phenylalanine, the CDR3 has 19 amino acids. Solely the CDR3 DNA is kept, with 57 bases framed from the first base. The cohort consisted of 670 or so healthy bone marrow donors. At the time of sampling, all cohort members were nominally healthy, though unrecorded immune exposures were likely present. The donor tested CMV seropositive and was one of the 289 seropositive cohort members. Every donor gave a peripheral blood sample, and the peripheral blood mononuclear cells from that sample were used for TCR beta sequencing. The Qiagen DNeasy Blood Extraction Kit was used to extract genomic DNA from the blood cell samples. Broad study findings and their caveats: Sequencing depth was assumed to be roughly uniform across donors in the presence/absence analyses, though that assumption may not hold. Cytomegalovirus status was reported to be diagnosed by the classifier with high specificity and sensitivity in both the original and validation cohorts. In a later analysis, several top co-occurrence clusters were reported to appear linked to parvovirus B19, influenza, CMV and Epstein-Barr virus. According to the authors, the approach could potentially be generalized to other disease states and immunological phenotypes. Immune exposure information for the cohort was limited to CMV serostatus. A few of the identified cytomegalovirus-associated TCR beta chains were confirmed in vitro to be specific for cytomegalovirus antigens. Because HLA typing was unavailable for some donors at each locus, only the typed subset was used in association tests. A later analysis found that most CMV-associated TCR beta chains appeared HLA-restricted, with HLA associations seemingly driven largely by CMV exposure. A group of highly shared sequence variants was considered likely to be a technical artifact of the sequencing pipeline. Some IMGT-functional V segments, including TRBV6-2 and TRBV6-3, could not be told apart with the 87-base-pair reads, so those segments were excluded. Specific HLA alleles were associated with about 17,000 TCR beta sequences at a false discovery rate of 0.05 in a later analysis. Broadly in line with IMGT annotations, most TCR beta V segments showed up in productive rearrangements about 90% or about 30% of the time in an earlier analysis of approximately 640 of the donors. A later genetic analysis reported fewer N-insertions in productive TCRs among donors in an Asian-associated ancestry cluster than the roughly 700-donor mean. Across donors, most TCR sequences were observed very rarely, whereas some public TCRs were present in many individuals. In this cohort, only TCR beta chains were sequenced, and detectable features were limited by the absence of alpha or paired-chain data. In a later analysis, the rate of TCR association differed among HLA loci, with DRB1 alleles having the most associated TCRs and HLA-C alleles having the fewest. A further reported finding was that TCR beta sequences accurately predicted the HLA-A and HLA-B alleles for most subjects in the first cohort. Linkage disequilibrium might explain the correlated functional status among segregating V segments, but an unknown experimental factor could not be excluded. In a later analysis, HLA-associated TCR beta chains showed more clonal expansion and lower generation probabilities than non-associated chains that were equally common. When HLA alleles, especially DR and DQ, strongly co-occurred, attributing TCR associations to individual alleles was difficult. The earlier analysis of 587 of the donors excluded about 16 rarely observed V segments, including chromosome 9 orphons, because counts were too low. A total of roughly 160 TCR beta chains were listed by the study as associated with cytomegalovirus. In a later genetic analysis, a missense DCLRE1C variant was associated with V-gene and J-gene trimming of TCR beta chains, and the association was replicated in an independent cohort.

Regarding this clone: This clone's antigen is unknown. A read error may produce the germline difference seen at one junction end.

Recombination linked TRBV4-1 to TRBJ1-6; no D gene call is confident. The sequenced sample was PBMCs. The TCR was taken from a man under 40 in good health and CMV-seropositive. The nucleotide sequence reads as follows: TGCGCCAGCAGCCAAGATAAGGCGGAGACTGACTCCTATAATTCACTCCTCCACTTT. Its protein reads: CASSQDKAETDSYNSLLHF.